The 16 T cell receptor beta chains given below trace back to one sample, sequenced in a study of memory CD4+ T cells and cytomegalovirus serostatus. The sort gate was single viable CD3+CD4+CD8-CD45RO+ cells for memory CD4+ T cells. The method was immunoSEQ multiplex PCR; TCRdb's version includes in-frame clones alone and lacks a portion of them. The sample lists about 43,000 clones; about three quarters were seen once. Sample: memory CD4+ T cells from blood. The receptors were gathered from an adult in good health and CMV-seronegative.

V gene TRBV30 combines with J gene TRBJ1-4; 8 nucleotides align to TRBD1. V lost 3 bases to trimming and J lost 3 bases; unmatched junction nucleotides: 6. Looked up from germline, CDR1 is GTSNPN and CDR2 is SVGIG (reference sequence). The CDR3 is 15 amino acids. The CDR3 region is CAWSRPGQANEKLFF. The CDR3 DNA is TGTGCCTGGAGCCGGCCGGGACAGGCTAATGAAAAACTGTTTTTT.

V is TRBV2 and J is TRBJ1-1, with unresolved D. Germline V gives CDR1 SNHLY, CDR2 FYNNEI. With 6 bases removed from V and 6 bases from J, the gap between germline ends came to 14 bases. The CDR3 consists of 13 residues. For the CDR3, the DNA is TGTGCCAGCAGCTCGCGGTCTGTTTCTGAAGCTTTCTTT. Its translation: CASSSRSVSEAFF.

The CDR3, as DNA: TGCGCCAGCAGCCAAGTCACCGGGCAGCAAGAGACCCAGTACTTC. Its translation: CASSQVTGQQETQYF. This rearrangement joins TRBV4-1 to TRBJ2-5; D is unclear. With 1 base removed from V and 2 bases from J, the gap between germline ends came to 11 bases. Germline lookup yields CDR1 MGHRA and CDR2 YSYEKL. This CDR3 is 15 amino acids long.

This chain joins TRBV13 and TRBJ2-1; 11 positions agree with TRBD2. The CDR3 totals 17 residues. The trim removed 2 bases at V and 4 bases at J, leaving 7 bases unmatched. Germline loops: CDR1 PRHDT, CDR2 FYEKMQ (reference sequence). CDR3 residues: CASSLLAIAGGYNEQFF. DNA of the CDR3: TGTGCCAGCAGCTTATTGGCGATAGCGGGGGGGTACAATGAGCAGTTCTTC.

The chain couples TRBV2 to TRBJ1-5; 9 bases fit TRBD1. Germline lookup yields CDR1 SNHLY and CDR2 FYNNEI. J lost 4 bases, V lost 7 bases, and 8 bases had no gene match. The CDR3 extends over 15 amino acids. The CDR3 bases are TGTGCCAGCACCAGGACAGGGGCCCGTAATCAGCCCCAGCATTTT. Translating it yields CASTRTGARNQPQHF.

The CDR3 nucleotides are TGTGCCAGCAGCTTGGGACTAGCGGGAACAGAGACCCAGTACTTC. Amino acid sequence: CASSLGLAGTETQYF. The genes are TRBV5-4 and TRBJ2-5; 11 nucleotides match TRBD2. This CDR3 has 15 residues. J lost 4 bases, V lost 0 bases, and 2 bases had no gene match. The V gene's germline CDR1 is SGHNT and CDR2 YYREEE (reference sequence).

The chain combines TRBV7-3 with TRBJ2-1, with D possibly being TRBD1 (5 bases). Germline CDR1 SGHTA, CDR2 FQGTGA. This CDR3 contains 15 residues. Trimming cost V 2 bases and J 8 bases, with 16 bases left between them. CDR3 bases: TGTGCCAGCAGCTTATTGGGGCAGTGGGGCGATGAGCAGTTCTTC. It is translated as CASSLLGQWGDEQFF.

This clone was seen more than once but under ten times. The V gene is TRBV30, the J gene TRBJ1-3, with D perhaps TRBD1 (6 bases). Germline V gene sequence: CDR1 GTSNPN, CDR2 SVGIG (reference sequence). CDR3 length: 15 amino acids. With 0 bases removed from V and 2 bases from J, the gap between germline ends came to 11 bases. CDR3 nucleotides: TGTGCCTGGAGTGTAAAGGGGGGGGCTGGAAACACCATATATTTT. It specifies CAWSVKGGAGNTIYF.

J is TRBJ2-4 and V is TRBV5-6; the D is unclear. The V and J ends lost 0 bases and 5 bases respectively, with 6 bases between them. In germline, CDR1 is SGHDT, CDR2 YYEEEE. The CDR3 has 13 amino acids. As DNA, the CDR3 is TGTGCCAGCAGCTTGGACAGCGAAAACATTCAGTACTTC. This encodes CASSLDSENIQYF.

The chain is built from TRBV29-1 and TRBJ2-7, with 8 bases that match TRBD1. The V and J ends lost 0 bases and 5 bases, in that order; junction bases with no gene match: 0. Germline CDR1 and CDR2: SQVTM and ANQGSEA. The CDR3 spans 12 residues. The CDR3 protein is CSVEDRGHEQYF. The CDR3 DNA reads TGCAGCGTTGAAGACAGGGGGCACGAGCAGTACTTC.

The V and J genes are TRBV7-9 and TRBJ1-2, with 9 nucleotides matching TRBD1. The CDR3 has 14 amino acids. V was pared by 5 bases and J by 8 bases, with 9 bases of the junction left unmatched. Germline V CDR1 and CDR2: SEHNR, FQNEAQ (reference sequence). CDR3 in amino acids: CASSIQGAGEGYTF. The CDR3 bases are TGTGCCAGCAGCATACAGGGGGCGGGCGAGGGCTACACCTTC.

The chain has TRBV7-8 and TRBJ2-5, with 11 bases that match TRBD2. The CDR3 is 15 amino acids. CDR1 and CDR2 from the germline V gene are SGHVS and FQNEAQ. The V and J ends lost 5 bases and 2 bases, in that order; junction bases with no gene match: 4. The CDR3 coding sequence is TGTGCCAGCAGCCCACTAGCGGGGGCACAAGAGACCCAGTACTTC. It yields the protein CASSPLAGAQETQYF.

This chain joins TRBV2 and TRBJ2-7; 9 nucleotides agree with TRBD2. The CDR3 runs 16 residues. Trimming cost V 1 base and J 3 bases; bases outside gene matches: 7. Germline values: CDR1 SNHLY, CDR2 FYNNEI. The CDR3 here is CASSEEGRGGVYEQYF. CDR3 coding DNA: TGTGCCAGCAGTGAAGAGGGACGCGGGGGGGTCTACGAGCAGTACTTC.

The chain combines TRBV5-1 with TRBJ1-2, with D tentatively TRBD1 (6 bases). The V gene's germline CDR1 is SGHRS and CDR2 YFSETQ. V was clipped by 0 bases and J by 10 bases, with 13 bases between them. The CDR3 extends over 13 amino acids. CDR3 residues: CASSLDEGTNYTF. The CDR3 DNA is TGCGCCAGCAGCTTGGACGAGGGGACAAACTACACCTTC. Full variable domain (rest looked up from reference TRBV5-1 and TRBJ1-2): KAGVTQTPRYLIKTRGQQVTLSCSPISGHRSVSWYQQTPGQGLQFLFEYFSETQRNKGNFPGRFSGRQFSNSRSEMNVSTLELGDSALYLCASSLDEGTNYTFGSGTRLTVV.

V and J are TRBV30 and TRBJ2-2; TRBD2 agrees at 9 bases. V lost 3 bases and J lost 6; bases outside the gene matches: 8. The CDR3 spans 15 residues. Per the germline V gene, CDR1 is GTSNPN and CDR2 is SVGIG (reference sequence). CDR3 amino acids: CAWRRAGGRPGELFF. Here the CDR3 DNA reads TGTGCCTGGAGGAGAGCGGGGGGCCGCCCCGGGGAGCTGTTTTTT.

The CDR3 here is CATLGTGGLEQYF. The CDR3 DNA is TGTGCCACCCTAGGTACCGGGGGGTTGGAGCAGTACTTC. V gene TRBV19 combines with J gene TRBJ2-7; TRBD2 agrees at 7 bases. CDR1 and CDR2 (germline): LNHDA, SQIVND (reference sequence). The junction had 13 bases not matched to a gene; V was cut back by 10 bases and J by 7 bases. The CDR3 runs 13 residues.